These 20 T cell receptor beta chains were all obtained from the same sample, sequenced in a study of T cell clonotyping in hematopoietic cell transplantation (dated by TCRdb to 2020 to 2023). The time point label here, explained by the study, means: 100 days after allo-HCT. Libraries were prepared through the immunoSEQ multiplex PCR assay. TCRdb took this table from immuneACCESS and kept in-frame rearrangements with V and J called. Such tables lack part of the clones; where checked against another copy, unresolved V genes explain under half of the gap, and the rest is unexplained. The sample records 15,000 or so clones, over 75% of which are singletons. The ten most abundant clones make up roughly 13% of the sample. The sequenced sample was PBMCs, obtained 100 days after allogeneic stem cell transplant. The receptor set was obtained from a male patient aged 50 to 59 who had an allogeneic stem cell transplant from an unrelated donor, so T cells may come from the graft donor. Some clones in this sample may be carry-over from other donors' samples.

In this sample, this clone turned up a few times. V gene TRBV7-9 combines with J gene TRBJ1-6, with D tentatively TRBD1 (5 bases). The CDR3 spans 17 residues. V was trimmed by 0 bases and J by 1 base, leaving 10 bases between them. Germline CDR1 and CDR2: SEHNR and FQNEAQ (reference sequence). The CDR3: CASSLAQGVSYNSPLHF. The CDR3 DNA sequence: TGTGCCAGCAGCTTAGCGCAGGGAGTTTCCTATAATTCACCCCTCCACTTT.

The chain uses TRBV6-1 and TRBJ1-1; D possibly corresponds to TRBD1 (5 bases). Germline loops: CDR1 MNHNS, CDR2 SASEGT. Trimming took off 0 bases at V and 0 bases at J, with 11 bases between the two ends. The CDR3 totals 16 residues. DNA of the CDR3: TGTGCCAGCAGTGAAGCAGTCAGGGCTATGAACACTGAAGCTTTCTTT. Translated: CASSEAVRAMNTEAFF.

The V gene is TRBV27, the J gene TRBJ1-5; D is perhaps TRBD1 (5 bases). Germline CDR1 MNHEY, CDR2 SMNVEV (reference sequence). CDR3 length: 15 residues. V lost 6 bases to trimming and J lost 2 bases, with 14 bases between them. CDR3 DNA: TGTGCCAGCAGCATCGGGGGTGCAGGCAATCAGCCCCAGCATTTT. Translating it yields CASSIGGAGNQPQHF.

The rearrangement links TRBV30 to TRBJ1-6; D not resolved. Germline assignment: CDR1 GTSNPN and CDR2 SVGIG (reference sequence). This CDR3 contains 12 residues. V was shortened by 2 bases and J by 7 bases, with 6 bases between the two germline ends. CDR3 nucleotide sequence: TGTGCCTGGAGTCGAGCAAATTCACCCCTCCACTTT. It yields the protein CAWSRANSPLHF. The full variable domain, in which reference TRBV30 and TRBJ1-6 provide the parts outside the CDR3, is SQTIHQWPATLVQPVGSPLSLECTVEGTSNPNLYWYRQAAGRGLQLLFYSVGIGQISSEVPQNLSASRPQDRQFILSSKKLLLSDSGFYLCAWSRANSPLHFGNGTRLTVT.

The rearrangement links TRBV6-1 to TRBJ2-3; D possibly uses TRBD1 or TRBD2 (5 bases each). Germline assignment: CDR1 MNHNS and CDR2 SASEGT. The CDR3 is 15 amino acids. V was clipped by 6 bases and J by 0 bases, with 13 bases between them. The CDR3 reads CASRAKRGSTDTQYF. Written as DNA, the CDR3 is TGTGCCAGCAGAGCGAAGAGGGGAAGCACAGATACGCAGTATTTT.

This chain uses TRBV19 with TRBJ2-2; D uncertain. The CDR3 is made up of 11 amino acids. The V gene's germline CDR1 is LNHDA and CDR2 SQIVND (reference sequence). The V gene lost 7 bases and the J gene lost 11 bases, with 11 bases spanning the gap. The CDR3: CASTPGSELFF. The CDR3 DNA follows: TGTGCCAGTACCCCGGGCTCTGAGCTGTTTTTT.

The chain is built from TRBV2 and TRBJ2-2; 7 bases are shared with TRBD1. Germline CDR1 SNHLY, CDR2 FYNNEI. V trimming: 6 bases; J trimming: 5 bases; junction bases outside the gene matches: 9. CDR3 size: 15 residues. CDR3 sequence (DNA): TGTGCCAGCAGGGCAGACAGGGTTCGGACCGGGGAGCTGTTTTTT. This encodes CASRADRVRTGELFF.

The CDR3 DNA sequence: TGTGCCTCAACTCCAACGGGACAGGGTTTGGATACGCAGTATTTT. Its protein product is CASTPTGQGLDTQYF. The chain links TRBV30 to TRBJ2-3, with 9 bases that match TRBD1. CDR3 length: 15 residues. The V gene end was trimmed by 7 bases and the J gene end by 6 bases; junction bases not matched to a gene: 14. Germline V lookup: CDR1 GTSNPN, CDR2 SVGIG (reference sequence). The whole variable domain, filled in from reference TRBV30 and TRBJ2-3, reads SQTIHQWPATLVQPVGSPLSLECTVEGTSNPNLYWYRQAAGRGLQLLFYSVGIGQISSEVPQNLSASRPQDRQFILSSKKLLLSDSGFYLCASTPTGQGLDTQYFGPGTRLTVL.

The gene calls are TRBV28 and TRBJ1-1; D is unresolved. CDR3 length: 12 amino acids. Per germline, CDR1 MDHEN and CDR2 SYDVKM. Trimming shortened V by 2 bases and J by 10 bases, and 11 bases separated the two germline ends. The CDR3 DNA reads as TGTGCCAGCAGTTTAAACAATGATAGAGCTTTCTTT. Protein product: CASSLNNDRAFF.

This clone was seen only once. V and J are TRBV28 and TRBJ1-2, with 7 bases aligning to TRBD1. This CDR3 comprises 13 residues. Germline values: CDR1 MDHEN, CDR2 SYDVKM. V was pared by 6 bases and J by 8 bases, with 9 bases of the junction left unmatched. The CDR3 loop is CASSGRGLYGYTF. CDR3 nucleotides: TGTGCCAGCAGCGGTAGGGGGCTCTACGGCTACACCTTC.

For the CDR3, the DNA is TGTGCCAGCAGCGTCGCCCGGACCACAATGGGCTTCTTC. This codes for CASSVARTTMGFF. This chain links TRBV14 with TRBJ2-1, with D unclear. Germline V CDR1 and CDR2: SGHDN, FVKESK. Trimming pared 5 bases from V and 16 bases from J, leaving 21 bases between. CDR3 length: 13 amino acids.

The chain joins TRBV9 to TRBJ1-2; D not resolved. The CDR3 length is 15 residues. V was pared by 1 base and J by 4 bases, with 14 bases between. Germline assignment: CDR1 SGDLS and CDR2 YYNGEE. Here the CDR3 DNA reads TGTGCCAGCAGCGTAACCCCGACCGATTTCTATGGCTACACCTTC. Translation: CASSVTPTDFYGYTF.

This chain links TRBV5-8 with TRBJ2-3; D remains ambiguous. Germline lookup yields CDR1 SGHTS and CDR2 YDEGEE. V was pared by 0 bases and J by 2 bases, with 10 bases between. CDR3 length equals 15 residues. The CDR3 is CASSLEITLTDTQYF. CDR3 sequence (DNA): TGTGCCAGCAGCTTGGAAATAACCCTCACAGATACGCAGTATTTT.

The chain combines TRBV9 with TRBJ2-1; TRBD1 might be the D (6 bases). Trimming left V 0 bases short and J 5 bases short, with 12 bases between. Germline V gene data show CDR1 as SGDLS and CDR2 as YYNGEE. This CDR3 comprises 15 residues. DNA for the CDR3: TGTGCCAGCAGCGTAGGAACAGGGTGGGACAATGAGCAGTTCTTC. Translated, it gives CASSVGTGWDNEQFF. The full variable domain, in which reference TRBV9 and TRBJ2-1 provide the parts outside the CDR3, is DSGVTQTPKHLITATGQRVTLRCSPRSGDLSVYWYQQSLDQGLQFLIQYYNGEERAKGNILERFSAQQFPDLHSELNLSSLELGDSALYFCASSVGTGWDNEQFFGPGTRLTVL.

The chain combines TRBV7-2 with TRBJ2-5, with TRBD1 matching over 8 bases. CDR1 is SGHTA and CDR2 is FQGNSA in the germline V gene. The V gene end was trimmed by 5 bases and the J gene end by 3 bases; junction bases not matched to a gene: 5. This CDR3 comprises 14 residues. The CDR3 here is CASSRNRGKETQYF. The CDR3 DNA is TGTGCCAGCAGCCGTAACAGGGGGAAAGAGACCCAGTACTTC. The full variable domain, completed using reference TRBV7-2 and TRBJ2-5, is GAGVSQSPSNKVTEKGKDVELRCDPISGHTALYWYRQSLGQGLEFLIYFQGNSAPDKSGLPSDRFSAERTGGSVSTLTIQRTQQEDSAVYLCASSRNRGKETQYFGPGTRLLVL.

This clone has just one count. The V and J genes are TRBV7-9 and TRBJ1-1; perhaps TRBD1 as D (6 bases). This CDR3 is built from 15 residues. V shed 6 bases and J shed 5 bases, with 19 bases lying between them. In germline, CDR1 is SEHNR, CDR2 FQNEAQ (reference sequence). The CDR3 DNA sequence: TGTGCCAGCAGTTTAACGGGGGGCGCGAGTACTGAAGCTTTCTTT. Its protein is CASSLTGGASTEAFF.

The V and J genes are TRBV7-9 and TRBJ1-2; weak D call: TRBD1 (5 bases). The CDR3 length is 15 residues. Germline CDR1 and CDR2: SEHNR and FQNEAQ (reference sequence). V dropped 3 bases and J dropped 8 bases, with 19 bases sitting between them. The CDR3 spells CASSLGVSERRGYTF. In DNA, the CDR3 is TGTGCCAGCAGCTTGGGGGTTTCGGAGAGGAGAGGCTACACCTTC.

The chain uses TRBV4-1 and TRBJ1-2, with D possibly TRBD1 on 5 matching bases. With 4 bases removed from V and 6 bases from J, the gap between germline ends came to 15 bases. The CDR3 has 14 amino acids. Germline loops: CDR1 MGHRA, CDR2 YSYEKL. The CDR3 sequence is CASSLDMVSDGYTF. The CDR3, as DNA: TGCGCCAGCAGCCTGGACATGGTATCGGATGGCTACACCTTC.

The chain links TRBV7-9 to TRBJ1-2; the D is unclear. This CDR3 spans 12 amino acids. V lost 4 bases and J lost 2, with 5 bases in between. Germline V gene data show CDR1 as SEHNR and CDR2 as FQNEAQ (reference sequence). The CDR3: CASSYPNYGYTF. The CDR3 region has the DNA TGTGCCAGCAGCTATCCCAACTATGGCTACACCTTC.

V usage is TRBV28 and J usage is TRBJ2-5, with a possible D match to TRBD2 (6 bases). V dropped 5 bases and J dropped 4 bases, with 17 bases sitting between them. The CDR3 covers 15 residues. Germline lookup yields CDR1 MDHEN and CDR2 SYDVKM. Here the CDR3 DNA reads TGTGCCAGCAGTCCAGGAGGGGAATTAGGAGAGACCCAGTACTTC. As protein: CASSPGGELGETQYF.